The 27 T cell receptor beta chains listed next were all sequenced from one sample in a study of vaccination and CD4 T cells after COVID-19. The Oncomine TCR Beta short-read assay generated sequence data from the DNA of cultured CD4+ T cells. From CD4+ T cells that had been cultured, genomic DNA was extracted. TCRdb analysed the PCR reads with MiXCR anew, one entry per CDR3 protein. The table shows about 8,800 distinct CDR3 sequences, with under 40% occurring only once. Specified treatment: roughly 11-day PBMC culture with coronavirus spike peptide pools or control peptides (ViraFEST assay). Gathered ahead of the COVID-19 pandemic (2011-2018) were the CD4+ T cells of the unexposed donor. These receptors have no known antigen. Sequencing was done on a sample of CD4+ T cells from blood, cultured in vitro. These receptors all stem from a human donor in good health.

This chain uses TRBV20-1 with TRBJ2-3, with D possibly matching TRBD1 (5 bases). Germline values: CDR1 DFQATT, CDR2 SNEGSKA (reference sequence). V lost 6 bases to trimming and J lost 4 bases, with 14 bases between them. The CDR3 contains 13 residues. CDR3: CSARGNGADTQYF. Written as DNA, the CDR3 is TGCAGTGCAAGGGGAAATGGTGCAGATACGCAGTATTTT.

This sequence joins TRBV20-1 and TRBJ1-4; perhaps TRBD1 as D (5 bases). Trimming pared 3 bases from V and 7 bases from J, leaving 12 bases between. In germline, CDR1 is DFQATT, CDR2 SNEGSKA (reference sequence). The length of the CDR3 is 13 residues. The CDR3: CSARPAGSEKLFF. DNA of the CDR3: TGCAGTGCTAGGCCCGCAGGGTCTGAAAAACTGTTTTTT.

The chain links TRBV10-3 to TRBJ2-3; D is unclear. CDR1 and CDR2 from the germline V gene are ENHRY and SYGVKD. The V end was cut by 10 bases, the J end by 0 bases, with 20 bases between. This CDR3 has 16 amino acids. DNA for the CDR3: TGTGCCAGCACCGGCTGGGCCGCCCCAAGCACAGATACGCAGTATTTT. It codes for CASTGWAAPSTDTQYF.

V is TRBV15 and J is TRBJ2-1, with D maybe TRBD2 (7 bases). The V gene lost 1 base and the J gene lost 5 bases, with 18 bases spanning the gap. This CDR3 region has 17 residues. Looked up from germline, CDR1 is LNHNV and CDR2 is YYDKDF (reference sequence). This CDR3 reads CATSRASGEGGNNEQFF. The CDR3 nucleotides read TGTGCCACCAGCAGAGCGAGCGGGGAGGGGGGCAACAATGAGCAGTTCTTC.

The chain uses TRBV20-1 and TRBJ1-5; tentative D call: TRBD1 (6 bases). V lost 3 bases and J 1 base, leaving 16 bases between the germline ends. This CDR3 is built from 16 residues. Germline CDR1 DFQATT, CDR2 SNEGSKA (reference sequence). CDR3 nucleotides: TGCAGTGCTAGCGACTCAGGGGTAGGGAGCAATCAGCCCCAGCATTTT. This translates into CSASDSGVGSNQPQHF.

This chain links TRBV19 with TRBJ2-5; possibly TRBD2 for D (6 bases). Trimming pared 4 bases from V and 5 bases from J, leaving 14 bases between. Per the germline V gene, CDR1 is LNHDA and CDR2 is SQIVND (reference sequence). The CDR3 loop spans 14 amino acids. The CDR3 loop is CASSTSGVGETQYF. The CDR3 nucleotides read TGTGCCAGTAGTACGTCGGGGGTGGGGGAGACCCAGTACTTC.

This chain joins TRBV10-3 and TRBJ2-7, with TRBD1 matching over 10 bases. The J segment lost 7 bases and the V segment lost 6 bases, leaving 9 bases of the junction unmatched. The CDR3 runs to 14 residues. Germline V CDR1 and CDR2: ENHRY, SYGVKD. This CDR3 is CAIRSRTGGWEQYF. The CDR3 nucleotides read TGTGCCATCAGGAGCAGGACAGGGGGATGGGAGCAGTACTTC.

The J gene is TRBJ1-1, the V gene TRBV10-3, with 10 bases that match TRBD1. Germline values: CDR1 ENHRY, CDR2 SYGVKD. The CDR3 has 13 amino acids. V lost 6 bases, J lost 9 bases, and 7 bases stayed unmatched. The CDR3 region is CAIRPGQGEKAFF. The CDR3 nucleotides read TGTGCCATCAGGCCCGGACAGGGGGAGAAAGCTTTCTTT.

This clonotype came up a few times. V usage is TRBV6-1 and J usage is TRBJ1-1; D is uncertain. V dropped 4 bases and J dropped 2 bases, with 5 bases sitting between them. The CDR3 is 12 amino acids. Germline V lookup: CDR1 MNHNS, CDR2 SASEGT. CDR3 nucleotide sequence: TGTGCCAGCAGTGCATTTAACACTGAAGCTTTCTTT. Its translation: CASSAFNTEAFF.

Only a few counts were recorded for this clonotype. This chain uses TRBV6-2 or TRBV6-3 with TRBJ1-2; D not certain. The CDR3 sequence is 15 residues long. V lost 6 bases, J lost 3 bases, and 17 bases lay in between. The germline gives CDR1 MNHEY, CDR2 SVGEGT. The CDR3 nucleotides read TGTGCCAGCAGATCCTCCGGGGAAGGCTACTATGGCTACACCTTC. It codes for CASRSSGEGYYGYTF.

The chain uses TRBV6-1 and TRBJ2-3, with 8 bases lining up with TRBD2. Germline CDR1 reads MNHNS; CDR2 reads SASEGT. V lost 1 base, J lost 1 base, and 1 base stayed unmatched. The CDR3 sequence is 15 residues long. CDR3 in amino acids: CASSEVLAGTDTQYF. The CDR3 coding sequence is TGTGCCAGCAGTGAAGTACTAGCGGGCACAGATACGCAGTATTTT.

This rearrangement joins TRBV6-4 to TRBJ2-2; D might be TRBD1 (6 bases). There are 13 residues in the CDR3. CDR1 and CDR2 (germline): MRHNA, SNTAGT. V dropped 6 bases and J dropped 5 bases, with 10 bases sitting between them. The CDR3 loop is CASRRTDTGELFF. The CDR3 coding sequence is TGTGCCAGCAGAAGGACAGATACCGGGGAGCTGTTTTTT.

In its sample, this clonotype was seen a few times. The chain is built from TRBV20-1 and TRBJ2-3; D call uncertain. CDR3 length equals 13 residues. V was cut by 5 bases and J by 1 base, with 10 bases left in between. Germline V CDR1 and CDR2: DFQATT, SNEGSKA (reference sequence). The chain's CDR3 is CSASTSRTDTQYF. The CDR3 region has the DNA TGCAGTGCTTCCACCTCTCGCACAGATACGCAGTATTTT.

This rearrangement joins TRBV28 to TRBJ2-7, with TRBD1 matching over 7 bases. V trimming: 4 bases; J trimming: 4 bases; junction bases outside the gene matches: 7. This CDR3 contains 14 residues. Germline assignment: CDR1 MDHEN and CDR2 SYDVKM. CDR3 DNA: TGTGCCAGCAGTTCGACAGGGTTGGGATACGAGCAGTACTTC. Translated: CASSSTGLGYEQYF.

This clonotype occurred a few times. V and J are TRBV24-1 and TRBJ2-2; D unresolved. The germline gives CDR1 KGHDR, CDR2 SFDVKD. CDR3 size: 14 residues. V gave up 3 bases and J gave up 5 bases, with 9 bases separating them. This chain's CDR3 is CATSDPSDTGELFF. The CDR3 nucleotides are TGTGCCACCAGTGATCCAAGTGATACCGGGGAGCTGTTTTTT.

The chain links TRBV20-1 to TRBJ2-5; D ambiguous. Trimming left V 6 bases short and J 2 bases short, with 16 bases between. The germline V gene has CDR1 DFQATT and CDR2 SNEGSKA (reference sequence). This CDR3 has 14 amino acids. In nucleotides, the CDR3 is TGCAGTGCCGCCCACCCCCAGGTTCAAGAGACCCAGTACTTC. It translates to CSAAHPQVQETQYF.

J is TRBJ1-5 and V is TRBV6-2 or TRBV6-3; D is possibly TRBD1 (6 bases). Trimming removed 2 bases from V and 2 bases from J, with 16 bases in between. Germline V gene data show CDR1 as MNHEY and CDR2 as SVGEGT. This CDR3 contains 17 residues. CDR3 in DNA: TGTGCCAGCAGTTACGGGGGGACATCCCTACGCAATCAGCCCCAGCATTTT. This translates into CASSYGGTSLRNQPQHF.

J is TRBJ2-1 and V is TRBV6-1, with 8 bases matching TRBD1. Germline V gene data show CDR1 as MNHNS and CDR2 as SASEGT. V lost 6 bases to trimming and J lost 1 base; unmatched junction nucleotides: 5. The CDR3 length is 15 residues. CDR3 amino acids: CASRTGQASYNEQFF. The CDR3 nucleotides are TGTGCCAGCAGGACGGGACAGGCTTCCTACAATGAGCAGTTCTTC.

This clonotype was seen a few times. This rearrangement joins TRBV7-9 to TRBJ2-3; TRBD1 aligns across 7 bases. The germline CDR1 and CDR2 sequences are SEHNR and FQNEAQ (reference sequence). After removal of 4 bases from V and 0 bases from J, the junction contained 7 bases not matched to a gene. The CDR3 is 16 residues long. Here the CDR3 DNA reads TGTGCCAGCAGCTCACTCCTGACAGGGAGCACAGATACGCAGTATTTT. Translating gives CASSSLLTGSTDTQYF.

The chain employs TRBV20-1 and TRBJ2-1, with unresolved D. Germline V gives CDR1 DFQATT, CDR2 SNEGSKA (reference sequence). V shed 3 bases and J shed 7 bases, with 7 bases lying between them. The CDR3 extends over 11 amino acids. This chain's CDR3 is CSASRSNEQFF. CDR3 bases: TGCAGTGCTAGTCGATCAAATGAGCAGTTCTTC.

CDR3 DNA: TGTGCCACCAAAGACAGGACTAATCAGCCCCAGCATTTT. Amino acids: CATKDRTNQPQHF. This chain uses TRBV19 with TRBJ1-5; D perhaps matches TRBD1 (6 bases). Trimming cost V 10 bases and J 4 bases, with 14 bases left between them. The CDR3 loop spans 13 amino acids. Looked up from germline, CDR1 is LNHDA and CDR2 is SQIVND (reference sequence).

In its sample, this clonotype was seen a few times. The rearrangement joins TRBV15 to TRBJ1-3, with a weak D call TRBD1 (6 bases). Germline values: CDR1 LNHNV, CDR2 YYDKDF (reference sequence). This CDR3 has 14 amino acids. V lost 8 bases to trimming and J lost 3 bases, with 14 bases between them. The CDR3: CATAAQGHGNTIYF. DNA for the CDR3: TGTGCCACCGCAGCACAGGGACATGGAAACACCATATATTTT.

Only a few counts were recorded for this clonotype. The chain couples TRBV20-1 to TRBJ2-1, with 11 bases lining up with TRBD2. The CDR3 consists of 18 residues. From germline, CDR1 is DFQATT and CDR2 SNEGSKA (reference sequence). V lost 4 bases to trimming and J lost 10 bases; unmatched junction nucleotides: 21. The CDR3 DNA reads TGCAGTGCTATCAACTCCCGGGGGGGGACTAGCGGCTCCCAGGAGCAGTTCTTC. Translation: CSAINSRGGTSGSQEQFF.

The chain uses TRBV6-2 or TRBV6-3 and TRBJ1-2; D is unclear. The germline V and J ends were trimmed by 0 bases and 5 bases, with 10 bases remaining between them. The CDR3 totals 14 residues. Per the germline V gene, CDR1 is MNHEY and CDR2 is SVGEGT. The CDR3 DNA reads TGTGCCAGCAGTTACTCGATCCGGGTTTATGGCTACACCTTC. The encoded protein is CASSYSIRVYGYTF.

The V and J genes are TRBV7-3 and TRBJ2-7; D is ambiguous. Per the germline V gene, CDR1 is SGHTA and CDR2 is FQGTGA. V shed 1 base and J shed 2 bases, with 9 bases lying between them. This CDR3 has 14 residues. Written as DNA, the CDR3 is TGTGCCAGCAGCTTAATGCTAGGACCCTACGAGCAGTACTTC. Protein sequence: CASSLMLGPYEQYF.

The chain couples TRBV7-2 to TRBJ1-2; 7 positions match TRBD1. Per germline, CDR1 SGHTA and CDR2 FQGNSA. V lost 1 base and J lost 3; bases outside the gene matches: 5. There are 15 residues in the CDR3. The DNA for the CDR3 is TGTGCCAGCAGCTTAGGGGACAGAAGATACTATGGCTACACCTTC. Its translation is CASSLGDRRYYGYTF.

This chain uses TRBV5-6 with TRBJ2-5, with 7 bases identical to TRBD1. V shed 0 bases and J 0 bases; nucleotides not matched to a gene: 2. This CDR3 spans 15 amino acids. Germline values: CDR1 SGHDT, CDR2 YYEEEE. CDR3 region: CASSLDRGYQETQYF. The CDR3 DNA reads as TGTGCCAGCAGCTTGGACAGGGGTTACCAAGAGACCCAGTACTTC. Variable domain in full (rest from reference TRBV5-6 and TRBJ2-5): DAGVTQSPTHLIKTRGQQVTLRCSPKSGHDTVSWYQQALGQGPQFIFQYYEEEERQRGNFPDRFSGHQFPNYSSELNVNALLLGDSALYLCASSLDRGYQETQYFGPGTRLLVL.